This T cell receptor (beta chain) emerged from a study of blood T cell repertoires in COVID-19. Using immunoSEQ multiplex PCR, the repertoire was profiled, and TCRdb retains in-frame clones only, with some absent. The sample lists about 170,000 clones, less than 90% seen once, with 4.4% in the top ten. This CDR3 region has 17 residues. With 7 bases clipped from V and 6 bases from J, the junction kept 9 bases outside the gene matches. CDR1 is LNHDA and CDR2 is SQIVND in the germline V gene (reference sequence). This sequence joins TRBV19 and TRBJ2-2, with 15 bases aligning to TRBD2. The sample taken for sequencing was PBMCs or T cells enriched from blood (not recorded which). The origin of this receptor is a woman aged 45-59 years who had recovered from COVID-19. The CDR3 DNA sequence: TGTGCCAGTACCCCCGGACTAGCGGGAGGGCCGGCCGGGGAGCTGTTTTTT. It yields the protein CASTPGLAGGPAGELFF.